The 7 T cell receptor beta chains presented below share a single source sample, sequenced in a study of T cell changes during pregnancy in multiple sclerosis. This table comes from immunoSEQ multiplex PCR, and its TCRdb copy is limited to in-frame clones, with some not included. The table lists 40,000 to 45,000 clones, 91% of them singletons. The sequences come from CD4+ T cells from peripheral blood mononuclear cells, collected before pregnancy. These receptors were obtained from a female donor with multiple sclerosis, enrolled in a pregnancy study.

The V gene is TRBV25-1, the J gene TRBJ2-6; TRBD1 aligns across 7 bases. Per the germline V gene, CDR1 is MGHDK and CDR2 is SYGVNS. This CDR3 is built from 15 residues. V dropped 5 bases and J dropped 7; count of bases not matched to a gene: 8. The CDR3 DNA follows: TGTGCCAGCAGTAGGGATGGGACAGATGCCAACGTCCTGACTTTC. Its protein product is CASSRDGTDANVLTF.

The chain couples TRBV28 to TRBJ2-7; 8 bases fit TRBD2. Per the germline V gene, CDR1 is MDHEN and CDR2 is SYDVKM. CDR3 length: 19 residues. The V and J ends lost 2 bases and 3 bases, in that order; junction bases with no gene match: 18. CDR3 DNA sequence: TGTGCCAGCAGTTTAAGGGGGGAAAGGCGGGGGGATCGAGTCTACGAGCAGTACTTC. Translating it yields CASSLRGERRGDRVYEQYF.

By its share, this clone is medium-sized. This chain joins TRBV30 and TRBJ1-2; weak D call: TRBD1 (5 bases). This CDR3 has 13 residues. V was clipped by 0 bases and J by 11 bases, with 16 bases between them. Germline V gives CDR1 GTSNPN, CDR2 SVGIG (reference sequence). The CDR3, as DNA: TGTGCCTGGAGTGTAGGTGCAGGGAGGACATACACCTTC. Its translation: CAWSVGAGRTYTF.

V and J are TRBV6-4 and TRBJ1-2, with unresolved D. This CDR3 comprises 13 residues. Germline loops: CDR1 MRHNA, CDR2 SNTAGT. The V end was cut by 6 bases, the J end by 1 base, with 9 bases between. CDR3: CASSSTGNYGYTF. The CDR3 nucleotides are TGTGCCAGCAGCTCGACGGGTAACTATGGCTACACCTTC.

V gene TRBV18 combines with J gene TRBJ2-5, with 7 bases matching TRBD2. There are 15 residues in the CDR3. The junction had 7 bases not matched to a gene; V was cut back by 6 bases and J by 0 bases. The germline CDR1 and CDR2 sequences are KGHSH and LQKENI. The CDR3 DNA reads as TGTGCCAGCTCTCCGGGTCTAGCGGACCAAGAGACCCAGTACTTC. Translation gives CASSPGLADQETQYF. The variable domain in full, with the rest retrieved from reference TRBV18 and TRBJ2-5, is NAGVMQNPRHLVRRRGQEARLRCSPMKGHSHVYWYRQLPEEGLKFMVYLQKENIIDESGMPKERFSAEFPKEGPSILRIQQVVRGDSAAYFCASSPGLADQETQYFGPGTRLLVL.

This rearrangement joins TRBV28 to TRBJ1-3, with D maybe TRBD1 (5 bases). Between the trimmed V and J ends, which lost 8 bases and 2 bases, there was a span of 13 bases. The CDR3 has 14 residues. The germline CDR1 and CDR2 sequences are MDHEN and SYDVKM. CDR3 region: CASQGWGPGNTIYF. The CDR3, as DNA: TGTGCCAGCCAGGGATGGGGCCCTGGAAACACCATATATTTT.

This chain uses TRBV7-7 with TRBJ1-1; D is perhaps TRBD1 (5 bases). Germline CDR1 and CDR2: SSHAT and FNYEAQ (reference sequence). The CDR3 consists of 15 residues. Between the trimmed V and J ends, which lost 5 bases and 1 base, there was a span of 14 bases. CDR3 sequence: CASSRLGQWNTEAFF. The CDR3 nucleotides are TGTGCCAGCAGCCGATTAGGACAATGGAACACTGAAGCTTTCTTT.